This passage covers 5 T cell receptor beta chains from one sample sequenced in a study of blood T cell repertoires in COVID-19 (dated by TCRdb to the early 2020s). The library was obtained by the immunoSEQ multiplex PCR assay. TCRdb retrieved this table from immuneACCESS and kept in-frame rearrangements only. Not all clones are present; in checked studies, unresolved V genes account for under half, and no reason is known for the remainder. Across this sample there are fewer than 350,000 clones, with 85% to 90% seen only once. Approximately 12% of the sample is held by the ten biggest clonotypes. The sample taken for sequencing was peripheral blood. The receptors come from a woman in her twenties or thirties with COVID-19, enrolled during active disease.

The rearrangement links TRBV19 to TRBJ2-1, with unresolved D. V was pared by 5 bases and J by 3 bases, with 5 bases between. The CDR3 sequence is 12 residues long. The germline V gene encodes CDR1 LNHDA and CDR2 SQIVND (reference sequence). CDR3 residues: CASSFSYNEQFF. For the CDR3, the DNA is TGTGCCAGTAGTTTTAGCTACAATGAGCAGTTCTTC. The whole variable domain, filled in from reference TRBV19 and TRBJ2-1, reads DGGITQSPKYLFRKEGQNVTLSCEQNLNHDAMYWYRQDPGQGLRLIYYSQIVNDFQKGDIAEGYSVSREKKESFPLTVTSAQKNPTAFYLCASSFSYNEQFFGPGTRLTVL.

The chain joins TRBV27 to TRBJ2-3; 9 bases agree with TRBD2. Trimming at V came to 0 bases and at J to 2 bases, leaving 12 bases not matched to a gene. Germline CDR1 reads MNHEY; CDR2 reads SMNVEV (reference sequence). CDR3 length: 19 amino acids. CDR3 loop: CASSLSPRVGGGATDTQYF. CDR3 DNA sequence: TGTGCCAGCAGTTTATCGCCCCGCGTGGGCGGGGGGGCCACAGATACGCAGTATTTT.

V is TRBV28 and J is TRBJ1-1; 11 bases fit TRBD1. Per germline, CDR1 MDHEN and CDR2 SYDVKM. There are 15 residues in the CDR3. V trimming: 6 bases; J trimming: 2 bases; junction bases outside the gene matches: 5. In nucleotides, the CDR3 is TGTGCCAGCAGGGGACAGGGGGAGGGTAACACTGAAGCTTTCTTT. It codes for CASRGQGEGNTEAFF.

CDR3 in amino acids: CASSLATSGGPSTDTQYF. The CDR3, as DNA: TGCGCCAGCAGCTTGGCGACTAGCGGGGGCCCAAGCACAGATACGCAGTATTTT. The V gene is TRBV5-1, the J gene TRBJ2-3, with 12 bases aligning to TRBD2. The germline gives CDR1 SGHRS, CDR2 YFSETQ. The CDR3 is 18 amino acids. V lost 0 bases and J lost 0; bases outside the gene matches: 5.

This clone was counted many times. The rearrangement joins TRBV28 to TRBJ1-1, with 10 nucleotides matching TRBD1. From germline, CDR1 is MDHEN and CDR2 SYDVKM. The CDR3 extends over 12 amino acids. With V trimmed by 7 bases and J by 10 bases, 6 bases remained unmatched. The CDR3 loop is CASTRTGGIAFF. CDR3 DNA sequence: TGTGCCAGCACTCGGACAGGGGGGATAGCTTTCTTT.